These T cell receptor beta chains were read from a single sample in a study of CD8+CD57+ T cells in acquired aplastic anemia. TCRdb re-analysed the reads in MiXCR, keeping a single row per CDR3 protein. The sample consists of 150,000 to 200,000 distinct CDR3 sequences, about 60% of them appearing once. The sample was sorted CD4+, CD8+, or CD8+CD57+ T cells (not recorded which) from PBMCs. These receptors originate from a human donor in good health. Both conserved end residues are part of each CDR3. A D gene is named only where the DNA matches it firmly. Clone size is stated in some rows and not others, as once, few, many or a class when expanded.

j_call | d_call | clone_size | v_call | cdr3_aa | cdr3_nt
TRBJ2-1 | . | many | TRBV10-2 | CASYGAAYENEQFF | TGCGCCAGCTACGGAGCGGCCTACGAGAATGAGCAGTTCTTC
TRBJ2-5 | . | . | TRBV7-2 | CASSSLPRGTQYF | TGTGCCAGCAGCTCCCTACCGCGCGGGACCCAGTACTTC
TRBJ2-3 | . | . | TRBV15 | CATSRGPGILTDTQYF | TGTGCCACCAGCAGAGGGCCCGGGATCCTGACAGATACGCAGTATTTT
TRBJ1-2 | . | few | TRBV10-1 | CASSDGSNYGYTF | TGCGCCAGCAGTGACGGATCTAACTATGGCTACACCTTC
TRBJ2-1 | . | many | TRBV7-9 | CASVLEGIYEQFF | TGTGCCAGCGTTCTTGAGGGGATCTATGAGCAGTTCTTC
TRBJ1-5 | TRBD1 | . | TRBV6-1 | CASSGQTGVGQPQHF | TGTGCCAGCAGTGGCCAGACAGGGGTAGGTCAGCCCCAGCATTTT
TRBJ2-2 | . | . | TRBV20-1 | CSAKDPFAGELFF | TGCAGTGCTAAAGATCCCTTCGCCGGGGAGCTGTTTTTT
TRBJ1-5 | . | . | TRBV7-6 | CASSLAFGNQPQHF | TGTGCCAGCAGCTTAGCCTTTGGGAATCAGCCCCAGCATTTT
TRBJ1-3 | . | many | TRBV15 | CATSRDHGEGPGNTIYF | TGTGCCACCAGCAGAGACCACGGCGAAGGTCCTGGAAACACCATATATTTT
TRBJ1-2 | TRBD1 | . | TRBV10-3 | CAISESTGASGYGYTF | TGCGCCATCAGTGAGTCGACAGGGGCGTCAGGCTATGGCTACACCTTC
TRBJ1-2 | . | . | TRBV25-1 | CASSAPKPSREFYTF | TGTGCCAGCAGTGCGCCAAAACCGTCAAGGGAATTTTACACCTTC
TRBJ2-2 | . | once | TRBV7-3 | CASMGLVTPRTGELFF | TGTGCCAGCATGGGATTGGTGACGCCTCGGACCGGGGAGCTGTTTTTT
TRBJ2-1 | TRBD2 | many | TRBV7-8 | CASIPYETSGRLEQFF | TGTGCCAGCATACCCTACGAGACTAGCGGGAGGCTTGAGCAGTTCTTC
TRBJ2-7 | TRBD1 | . | TRBV20-1 | CSAREDRGRGQQYF | TGCAGTGCTAGAGAGGACAGGGGGCGCGGGCAGCAGTACTTC
TRBJ1-2 | . | many | TRBV4-2 | CASSQGGRNFNYGYTF | TGTGCCAGCAGCCAAGGGGGCAGAAACTTTAACTATGGCTACACCTTC